This T cell receptor (beta chain) originates from a study of CD8 T cells in ankylosing spondylitis. Findings of the study overall: Those disease-linked clones were CD8+; they were also relatively rare in peripheral blood. Apparently characteristic of ankylosing spondylitis blood was a TCR beta motif (about 8 highly homologous variants). Prior literature has documented some motif variants in synovial fluid and blood from reactive arthritis. Researchers reportedly found disease-linked clones significantly enriched in matched ankylosing spondylitis synovial fluid.

Making the TCR beta libraries involved quantitative 5'-RACE with molecular barcodes. TCRdb recomputed calls from the 5' RACE reads with MiXCR, one row per CDR3 protein. Here the sample spans 330,000 or so distinct CDR3 sequences, 7.5% to 9% being singletons. On this clonotype: Its antigen remains unidentified.

This CDR3 has 16 residues. Germline CDR1 GTSNPN, CDR2 SVGIG (reference sequence). Trimming stripped 1 base from V and 1 base from J, with 11 bases between. The source of this sequence is a male donor with ankylosing spondylitis. The chain uses TRBV30 and TRBJ2-6; no clear D gene. Input material: blood, either unsorted or a sorted T cell fraction (not recorded which). The CDR3 loop is CAWSALIISGANVLTF. The DNA for the CDR3 is TGTGCCTGGAGTGCCCTCATTATATCTGGGGCCAACGTCCTGACTTTC.